This T cell receptor beta chain was profiled in a study of T cells in Graves' hyperthyroidism and ophthalmopathy. Whole-study results and caveats: Most expanded thyroid clonotypes above 0.001 also appeared in blood.

Template material for amplifying TCR beta CDR3 regions consisted of RNA transcripts. An initial round of RT-PCR targeting the TCR CDR3 relied on the HTBI primer set. TCRdb re-analysed the multiplex PCR reads in MiXCR, keeping a single row per CDR3 protein. The table lists roughly 290,000 distinct CDR3 sequences, 13% of them singletons. Uncontrolled infection, other autoimmune disease, pregnancy or lactation disqualified patients from enrolment. Germline loops: CDR1 SQVTM, CDR2 ANQGSEA. With 7 bases removed from V and 1 base from J, the gap between germline ends came to 7 bases. This CDR3 region has 11 residues. A word on this clonotype: Its specificity is not known.

This TCR derives from a woman in her twenties or thirties with Graves' hyperthyroidism that later progressed to Graves' ophthalmopathy. V usage is TRBV29-1 and J usage is TRBJ1-1; D gene uncertain. The sequencing sample was made of blood. The CDR3 reads CSAEKNTEAFF. As DNA, the CDR3 is TGCAGCGCCGAGAAGAACACTGAAGCTTTCTTT.